The source of this T cell receptor (beta chain) is a study of blood T cell repertoires in COVID-19. As for the study in general: In each case, the material was cDNA or gDNA derived from T cells, B-cell-depleted T cells, or PBMCs.

This table comes from immunoSEQ multiplex PCR, and its TCRdb copy is limited to in-frame clones, with some not included. The data contain under 60,000 clones, roughly 88% of them singletons. This CDR3 is built from 11 residues. Trimming removed 0 bases from V and 12 bases from J, with 6 bases in between. The Seattle patients, enrolled during active infection, were followed longitudinally. V usage is TRBV12-3 or TRBV12-4 and J usage is TRBJ2-1; possibly TRBD1 for D (5 bases). The material sequenced was peripheral blood. The source is a man aged 25 to 45 with COVID-19, enrolled during active disease. In nucleotides, the CDR3 is TGTGCCAGCAGTTTAGCGCAGGGGCAGTTCTTC. It specifies CASSLAQGQFF.